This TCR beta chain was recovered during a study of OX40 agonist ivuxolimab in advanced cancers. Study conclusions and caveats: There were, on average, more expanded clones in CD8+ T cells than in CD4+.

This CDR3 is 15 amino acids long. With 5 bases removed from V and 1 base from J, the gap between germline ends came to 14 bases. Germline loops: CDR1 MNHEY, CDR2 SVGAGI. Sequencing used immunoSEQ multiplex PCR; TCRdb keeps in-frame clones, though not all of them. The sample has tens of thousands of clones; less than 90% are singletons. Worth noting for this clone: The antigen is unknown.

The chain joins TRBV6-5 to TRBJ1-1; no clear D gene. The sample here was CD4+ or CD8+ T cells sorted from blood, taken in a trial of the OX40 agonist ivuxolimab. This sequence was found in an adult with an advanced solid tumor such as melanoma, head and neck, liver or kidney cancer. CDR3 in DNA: TGTGCCAGCAGTCGAAGAGGACTGACGAACACTGAAGCTTTCTTT. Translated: CASSRRGLTNTEAFF.